A single sample is the source of the 26 T cell receptor beta chains below, sequenced in a study of shared clonotypes between healthy human individuals. Positive CCR7 selection of CD45RO-negative cells yielded the naive CD8 cells, and terminally differentiated effector memory CD45RA+ cells were excluded. Here immunoSEQ multiplex PCR was the method, and the copy in TCRdb shows in-frame clones only, minus some. The table lists under 850,000 clones, roughly 92% of them singletons. Specimen: naive CD8+ T cells sorted from blood. These receptors all stem from a man aged 25-40 years in good health.

As DNA, the CDR3 is TGTGCCAGCAGTTTGGGGGCCAAACTGTTTTTT. This codes for CASSLGAKLFF. The chain has TRBV28 and TRBJ1-4; D perhaps matches TRBD1 (6 bases). The CDR3 loop spans 11 amino acids. Trimming removed 3 bases from V and 11 bases from J, with 7 bases in between. Germline V CDR1 and CDR2: MDHEN, SYDVKM.

Points on this clone: Its ends do not fully match the called genes, so a read error is possible. The chain employs TRBV27 and TRBJ2-7; TRBD1 matches 12 bases. The CDR3 has 15 amino acids. Germline V CDR1 and CDR2: MNHEY, SMNVEV (reference sequence). The CDR3 region has the DNA TGTGCCAGCAGCTTATACGGGACAGGGGGCCTCGAGCAGTACTTC. Protein sequence: CASSLYGTGGLEQYF.

This clone was detected many times. This CDR3 is also generated by other DNA sequences in the sample. This chain joins TRBV28 and TRBJ1-2; D possibly corresponds to TRBD1 (5 bases). The germline V gene has CDR1 MDHEN and CDR2 SYDVKM. This CDR3 is built from 11 residues. The germline V and J ends were trimmed by 9 bases and 3 bases, with 8 bases remaining between them. In DNA form, the CDR3 reads TGTGCCAGTGGGACTGACTATGGCTACACCTTC. As protein: CASGTDYGYTF.

The chain combines TRBV28 with TRBJ1-5; D gene ambiguous. The CDR3 consists of 13 residues. Trimming cost V 3 bases and J 10 bases, with 13 bases left between them. The germline V gene encodes CDR1 MDHEN and CDR2 SYDVKM. The CDR3 spells CASSFRTPSPQHF. The CDR3 coding sequence is TGTGCCAGCAGTTTCAGGACCCCGAGCCCCCAGCATTTT.

The gene calls are TRBV6-1 and TRBJ1-1, with D possibly matching TRBD1 (5 bases). The V gene lost 6 bases and the J gene lost 4 bases, with 15 bases spanning the gap. Germline V gene sequence: CDR1 MNHNS, CDR2 SASEGT. The CDR3 is made up of 14 amino acids. The CDR3 nucleotides read TGTGCCAGCAGCAACGGACGACAGCCCACTGAAGCTTTCTTT. It yields the protein CASSNGRQPTEAFF.

This rearrangement joins TRBV4-1 to TRBJ2-7, with TRBD2 matching over 12 bases. Trimming at V came to 3 bases and at J to 3 bases, leaving 9 bases not matched to a gene. Germline assignment: CDR1 MGHRA and CDR2 YSYEKL. This CDR3 is built from 17 residues. The CDR3 nucleotides read TGCGCCAGCAGCCATGACCCTAGCGGGAGGGGCCACTACGAGCAGTACTTC. Amino acid sequence: CASSHDPSGRGHYEQYF.

The rearrangement joins TRBV7-9 to TRBJ2-7; 8 bases align to TRBD2. V was clipped by 8 bases and J by 1 base; unmatched bases: 10. Germline-derived CDR1 and CDR2 are SEHNR and FQNEAQ (reference sequence). The CDR3 runs 15 residues. The CDR3 nucleotides read TGTGCCAGCGGGGGATGGCGGGAGGATTCCTACGAGCAGTACTTC. It yields the protein CASGGWREDSYEQYF.

V and J are TRBV27 and TRBJ2-1; 8 nucleotides line up with TRBD2. This CDR3 has 16 residues. CDR1 MNHEY and CDR2 SMNVEV come from the germline V gene (reference sequence). J was trimmed by 0 bases and V by 5 bases; bases with no gene match: 6. The CDR3 reads CASSGAAGGSYNEQFF. The CDR3 DNA reads TGTGCCAGCAGTGGGGCGGCGGGAGGCTCCTACAATGAGCAGTTCTTC.

V gene TRBV7-2 combines with J gene TRBJ1-3; no reliable D call. This CDR3 spans 12 amino acids. Trimming shortened V by 7 bases and J by 4 bases, and 8 bases separated the two germline ends. Per germline, CDR1 SGHTA and CDR2 FQGNSA. The chain's CDR3 is CASMPAGNTIYF. The CDR3 region has the DNA TGTGCCAGCATGCCCGCGGGAAACACCATATATTTT. Drawing the rest from reference TRBV7-2 and TRBJ1-3, the complete variable domain is GAGVSQSPSNKVTEKGKDVELRCDPISGHTALYWYRQSLGQGLEFLIYFQGNSAPDKSGLPSDRFSAERTGGSVSTLTIQRTQQEDSAVYLCASMPAGNTIYFGEGSWLTVV.

Regarding this clone: At one end the junction does not follow the germline gene, possibly because of a read error. The CDR3 here is CSVRQGGEQYF. The CDR3, as DNA: TGCAGTGTTAGACAGGGTGGCGAGCAGTACTTC. The chain has TRBV20-1 and TRBJ2-7; 7 positions match TRBD1. In germline, CDR1 is DFQATT, CDR2 SNEGSKA (reference sequence). This CDR3 has 11 residues.

V is TRBV28 and J is TRBJ2-2; D call uncertain. Germline CDR1 and CDR2: MDHEN and SYDVKM. Trimming took off 6 bases at V and 6 bases at J, with 20 bases between the two ends. CDR3 length equals 16 residues. CDR3 in amino acids: CASSSVLDPKAGELFF. In DNA, the CDR3 is TGTGCCAGCAGCTCCGTTCTAGATCCTAAGGCCGGGGAGCTGTTTTTT.

The rearrangement joins TRBV7-9 to TRBJ2-5, with TRBD2 identical over 13 bases. After removal of 4 bases from V and 5 bases from J, the junction contained 13 bases not matched to a gene. This CDR3 has 18 amino acids. CDR1 and CDR2 from the germline V gene are SEHNR and FQNEAQ (reference sequence). CDR3 nucleotides: TGTGCCAGCAGCTCGAGGCGAACTAGCGGGAGGGCCGGGGAGACCCAGTACTTC. Translated, it gives CASSSRRTSGRAGETQYF.

This rearrangement joins TRBV15 to TRBJ1-1; D unresolved. This CDR3 has 17 residues. Between the trimmed V and J ends, which lost 0 bases and 0 bases, there was a span of 14 bases. CDR1 is LNHNV, CDR2 YYDKDF, per germline (reference sequence). CDR3 sequence reads: CATSRDLRFTMNTEAFF. For the CDR3, the DNA is TGTGCCACCAGCAGAGATCTGCGGTTCACAATGAACACTGAAGCTTTCTTT.

This chain joins TRBV5-1 and TRBJ2-3; 10 nucleotides match TRBD2. The CDR3 contains 16 residues. Germline trimming cut 4 bases from V and 4 bases from J; bases unmatched to any gene: 9. Germline CDR1 SGHRS, CDR2 YFSETQ. CDR3 amino acids: CASSQSEREGPDTQYF. The CDR3 coding sequence is TGCGCCAGCAGCCAATCGGAGCGGGAGGGCCCAGATACGCAGTATTTT. The full variable domain, its missing parts supplied by reference TRBV5-1 and TRBJ2-3, is KAGVTQTPRYLIKTRGQQVTLSCSPISGHRSVSWYQQTPGQGLQFLFEYFSETQRNKGNFPGRFSGRQFSNSRSEMNVSTLELGDSALYLCASSQSEREGPDTQYFGPGTRLTVL.

CDR3 sequence: CAWSPTVNTEAFF. CDR3 nucleotides: TGTGCCTGGAGTCCCACAGTGAACACTGAAGCTTTCTTT. The chain carries TRBV30 and TRBJ1-1, with D unresolved. Looked up from germline, CDR1 is GTSNPN and CDR2 is SVGIG (reference sequence). V lost 2 bases to trimming and J lost 0 bases, with 7 bases between them. This CDR3 comprises 13 residues.

This chain uses TRBV27 with TRBJ1-1; 8 bases fit TRBD1. Per germline, CDR1 MNHEY and CDR2 SMNVEV (reference sequence). CDR3 length equals 14 residues. The V and J ends lost 4 bases and 4 bases, in that order; junction bases with no gene match: 5. This CDR3 reads CASSSGRGPTEAFF. DNA of the CDR3: TGTGCCAGCAGTTCGGGCAGGGGGCCCACTGAAGCTTTCTTT.

V is TRBV27 and J is TRBJ2-1; the D gene is possibly TRBD1 (7 bases). With 5 bases removed from V and 8 bases from J, the gap between germline ends came to 13 bases. The CDR3 covers 13 residues. The V gene's germline CDR1 is MNHEY and CDR2 SMNVEV (reference sequence). The CDR3 region is CASSPSRGDEQFF. CDR3 bases: TGTGCCAGCAGTCCGTCCAGGGGGGATGAGCAGTTCTTC.

CDR3 sequence reads: CASSSDWDTQYF. DNA of the CDR3: TGTGCCAGCAGCTCTGACTGGGATACGCAGTATTTT. The chain combines TRBV5-6 with TRBJ2-3; D is ambiguous. Between the trimmed V and J ends, which lost 3 bases and 6 bases, there was a span of 8 bases. The germline V gene encodes CDR1 SGHDT and CDR2 YYEEEE. This CDR3 has 12 amino acids.

The rearrangement uses TRBV10-3 and TRBJ2-5; 8 bases fit TRBD2. The trim removed 1 base at V and 5 bases at J, leaving 9 bases unmatched. This CDR3 contains 16 residues. Germline V gene data show CDR1 as ENHRY and CDR2 as SYGVKD. The CDR3 nucleotides are TGTGCCATCAGTGAGTTGTCGGGAGGGCCTTGGGAGACCCAGTACTTC. This sequence encodes CAISELSGGPWETQYF.

CDR3 nucleotides: TGTGCCAGCTGTACTTGGGACACCGGGGAGCTGTTTTTT. As protein: CASCTWDTGELFF. The chain links TRBV27 to TRBJ2-2; D gene ambiguous. CDR1 and CDR2 (germline): MNHEY, SMNVEV (reference sequence). The CDR3 length is 13 residues. Trimming cost V 8 bases and J 3 bases, with 10 bases left between them.

This clone was seen once. This chain uses TRBV15 with TRBJ2-7, with 8 positions matching TRBD1. There are 14 residues in the CDR3. Trimming at V came to 3 bases and at J to 4 bases, leaving 5 bases not matched to a gene. The germline V gene has CDR1 LNHNV and CDR2 YYDKDF (reference sequence). CDR3 nucleotide sequence: TGTGCCACCAGCAGTGGACAGGGTGCTTACGAGCAGTACTTC. Translation gives CATSSGQGAYEQYF.

The chain couples TRBV5-5 to TRBJ2-1; a weak D match, TRBD2 (6 bases). The CDR3 is 15 residues long. Germline CDR1 is SGHKS and CDR2 is YYEKEE (reference sequence). Between the trimmed V and J ends, which lost 0 bases and 4 bases, there was a span of 11 bases. The CDR3 loop reads CASSLVLAVYNEQFF. The CDR3 DNA reads as TGTGCCAGCAGCTTGGTACTAGCAGTTTACAATGAGCAGTTCTTC.

J is TRBJ1-5 and V is TRBV10-2; D unclear. The CDR3 contains 15 residues. With 7 bases removed from V and 4 bases from J, the gap between germline ends came to 17 bases. Looked up from germline, CDR1 is WSHSY and CDR2 is SAAADI. CDR3 residues: CASTDVGGPNQPQHF. CDR3 coding DNA: TGCGCCAGCACCGATGTGGGAGGGCCGAATCAGCCCCAGCATTTT.

CDR3 sequence (DNA): TGTGCCAGCAGCCCAGGGACAGGGGCCTATGGCTACACCTTC. It specifies CASSPGTGAYGYTF. This chain connects TRBV11-2 to TRBJ1-2, with 10 bases identical to TRBD1. CDR1 is SGHAT, CDR2 FQNNGV, per germline. This CDR3 region has 14 residues. V trimming: 5 bases; J trimming: 4 bases; junction bases outside the gene matches: 4.

This chain joins TRBV27 and TRBJ2-5, with 9 bases identical to TRBD1. V lost 7 bases and J lost 2; bases outside the gene matches: 8. Germline V gives CDR1 MNHEY, CDR2 SMNVEV (reference sequence). The length of the CDR3 is 15 residues. The CDR3 spells CASKVGQGVQETQYF. Here the CDR3 DNA reads TGTGCCAGCAAAGTGGGACAGGGAGTACAAGAGACCCAGTACTTC.

CDR3 in DNA: TGTGCCAGCAGTTTCTGGACAGGGCGGGCTAACTATGGCTACACCTTC. Residues: CASSFWTGRANYGYTF. The V and J genes are TRBV27 and TRBJ1-2, with 8 positions matching TRBD1. CDR1 is MNHEY and CDR2 is SMNVEV in the germline V gene (reference sequence). The V gene end was trimmed by 3 bases and the J gene end by 0 bases; junction bases not matched to a gene: 6. The CDR3 is 16 residues long.